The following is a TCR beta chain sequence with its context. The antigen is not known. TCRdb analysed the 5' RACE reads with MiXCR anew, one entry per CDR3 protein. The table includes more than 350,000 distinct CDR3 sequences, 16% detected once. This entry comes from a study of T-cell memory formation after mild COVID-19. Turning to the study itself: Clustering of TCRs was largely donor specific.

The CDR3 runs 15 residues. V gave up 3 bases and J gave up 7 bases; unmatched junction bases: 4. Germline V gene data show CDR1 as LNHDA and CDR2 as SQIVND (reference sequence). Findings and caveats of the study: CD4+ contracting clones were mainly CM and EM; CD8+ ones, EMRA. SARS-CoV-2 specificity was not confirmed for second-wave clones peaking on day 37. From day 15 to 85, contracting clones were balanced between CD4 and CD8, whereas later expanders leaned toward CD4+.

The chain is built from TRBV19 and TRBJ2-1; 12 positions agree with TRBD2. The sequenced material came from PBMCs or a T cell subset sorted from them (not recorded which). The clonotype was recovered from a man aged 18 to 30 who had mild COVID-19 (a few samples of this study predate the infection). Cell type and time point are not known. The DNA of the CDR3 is TGTGCCAGTAGTATGACTAGCGGGGGAGGGAATGAGCAGTTCTTC. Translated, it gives CASSMTSGGGNEQFF. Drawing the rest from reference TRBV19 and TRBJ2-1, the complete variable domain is DGGITQSPKYLFRKEGQNVTLSCEQNLNHDAMYWYRQDPGQGLRLIYYSQIVNDFQKGDIAEGYSVSREKKESFPLTVTSAQKNPTAFYLCASSMTSGGGNEQFFGPGTRLTVL.